This TCR beta chain is from a study of tumor-infiltrating lymphocytes in glioblastoma multiforme (dated by TCRdb to about 2017). Notes on the research overall: To find out whether intratumoral genomic heterogeneity fosters TIL diversity, the study jointly investigated somatic mutations, TIL diversity and immune response activity.

The CDR3 is 14 amino acids long, termini counted. CDR1 and CDR2 are read off the germline V gene as MDHEN and SYDVKM. TCRB libraries were built from RNA via three nested multiplex PCR rounds using a modified ARM-PCR protocol with multiple V-beta primers and a C-beta primer. Starting from around 0.51 ug of total RNA, TCRB-specific cDNA was synthesized using ProtoScript II Reverse Transcriptase and a C-beta primer. The description of the TCRB libraries did not include any unique molecular identifiers. In the third PCR, barcodes and adapters were added over approximately 25 cycles using Deep VentR (exo-) polymerase, and bands of 250-500 bp were then gel purified. An Illumina HiSeq 2500 generating 250 bp paired-end reads was used to sequence the TCRB libraries. Per the source publication's procedure: Trimmomatic was used to clean reads, FLASH to merge reads, MiGEC to assign V, D and J segments, and VDJtools to perform the analysis. Repertoire diversity was quantified with the Shannon-Wiener diversity index calculated using VDJtools. TCRdb passed the public sequencing reads through fastp at Q25 and MiXCR, retaining productive beta sequences. Duplicate CDR3 protein sequences are folded into a single record with the most common DNA and genes. TCRdb assigned the V and J calls; the authors' analysis was not used. The table for this sample lists 25,000 to 35,000 distinct CDR3 sequences; roughly two thirds of them were counted only once. The ten biggest clones cover 33% of the sample.

On this clonotype itself: There is no known antigen for this receptor. The CDR3 end shows no conserved phenylalanine or tryptophan, and so a read error is likely. It is unclear where the CDR3 begins or ends on the DNA, so no DNA is shown, and the CDR3 is as TCRdb lists it.

Paper-wide results and their limitations: The authors noted that sorting T cells into functional subsets, which was not done in the study, would be a future improvement. Only one glioblastoma patient was included in the TCR and somatic mutation analysis, limiting generalizability. RNA-based TCR sequencing may distort clone frequencies because T cells carry unequal numbers of TCR transcripts.

The AllPrep DNA/RNA mini kit was used to purify genomic DNA and total RNA at the same time from each of the approximately 9 tumor samples. OD 260/280 ratios above 1.9 and RNA integrity numbers above 6.5 were observed for all RNA. Material: brain tumor tissue. The V gene is TRBV28 and the J gene is TRBJ1-4. The TCR sequence derives from a male donor with glioblastoma. The CDR3 corresponds to CASSFHSPNEKPFS.